The T cell receptor beta chain under discussion was sequenced for a study of T cell responses to AZD1222 COVID-19 vaccine. Study-level background: Second-dose recipients at about 4 or about 12 weeks were treated as one pooled group.

Profiled with immunoSEQ multiplex PCR; TCRdb holds only in-frame clones, not every one. This table holds some 88,000 clones, roughly 94% found once. The germline V gene has CDR1 SNHLY and CDR2 FYNNEI. The CDR3 totals 17 residues. V was shortened by 7 bases and J by 3 bases, with 22 bases between the two germline ends. The source material was peripheral blood, sampled on day 0 of AZD1222 vaccination. This receptor was taken from an adult in good health. V and J are TRBV2 and TRBJ2-1; D is perhaps TRBD1 or TRBD2 (5 bases each). The CDR3, as DNA: TGTGCCAGCAACCTAGTACAGCCGGGACGCCTCTACAATGAGCAGTTCTTC. This sequence encodes CASNLVQPGRLYNEQFF.